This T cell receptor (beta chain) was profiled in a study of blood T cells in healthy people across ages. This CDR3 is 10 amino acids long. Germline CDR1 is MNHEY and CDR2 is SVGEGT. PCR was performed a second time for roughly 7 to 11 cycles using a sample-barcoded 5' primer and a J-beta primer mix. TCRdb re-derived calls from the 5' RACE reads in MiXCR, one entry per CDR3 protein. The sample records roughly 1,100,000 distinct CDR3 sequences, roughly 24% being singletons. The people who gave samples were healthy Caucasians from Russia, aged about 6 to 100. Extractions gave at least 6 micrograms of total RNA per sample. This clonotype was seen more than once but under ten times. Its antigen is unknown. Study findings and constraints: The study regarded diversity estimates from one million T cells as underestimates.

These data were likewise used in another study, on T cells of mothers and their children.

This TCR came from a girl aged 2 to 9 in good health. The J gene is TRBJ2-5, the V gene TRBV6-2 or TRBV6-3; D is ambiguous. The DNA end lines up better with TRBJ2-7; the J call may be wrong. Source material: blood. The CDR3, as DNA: TGTGCCAGCCCTCCCTACGAGCAGTACTTC. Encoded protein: CASPPYEQYF.